A single sample gave rise to the 32 T cell receptor beta chains below, sequenced in a study of graft-versus-host responses after intestinal transplantation. Repertoires were generated with immunoSEQ multiplex PCR, while TCRdb's copy carries only in-frame clones and drops some. The table has roughly 90,000 clones, around 89% seen once. No antigens are known for them. The sequencing here drew on unstimulated CD4+ T cells sorted from spleen or lymph node cells, taken before transplant. The receptors here all came from a human donor who was the organ donor for an intestinal transplant.

The V gene is TRBV19, the J gene TRBJ2-5; possible D gene TRBD2, 6 bases. This CDR3 is 14 amino acids long. The ends were cut back, 5 bases at V and 2 bases at J, with 12 bases in the middle. Looked up from germline, CDR1 is LNHDA and CDR2 is SQIVND (reference sequence). DNA of the CDR3: TGTGCCAGTAGTCGACTAGACTCGCAAGAGACCCAGTACTTC. As protein: CASSRLDSQETQYF.

V usage is TRBV7-3 and J usage is TRBJ2-5; 7 bases align to TRBD2. The CDR3 is 14 amino acids. Germline lookup yields CDR1 SGHTA and CDR2 FQGTGA. The V gene end was trimmed by 5 bases and the J gene end by 1 base; junction bases not matched to a gene: 4. CDR3 DNA sequence: TGTGCCAGCAGCGCGACGGGGGGCCAAGAGACCCAGTACTTC. This gives the protein CASSATGGQETQYF.

The V call is TRBV6-1, the J call TRBJ1-1; 9 bases line up with TRBD1. CDR3 length equals 14 residues. V lost 7 bases to trimming and J lost 1 base; unmatched junction nucleotides: 4. CDR1 and CDR2 from the germline V gene are MNHNS and SASEGT. CDR3 region: CASTIQGANTEAFF. The DNA for the CDR3 is TGTGCCAGCACCATACAGGGGGCGAACACTGAAGCTTTCTTT.

In DNA, the CDR3 is TGTGCCAGCAGCTTAAACGGAGGAGATACGCAGTATTTT. Its translation: CASSLNGGDTQYF. The chain joins TRBV7-3 to TRBJ2-3, with D maybe TRBD2 (5 bases). This CDR3 spans 13 amino acids. V lost 1 base and J lost 5, with 7 bases in between. From germline, CDR1 is SGHTA and CDR2 FQGTGA.

This rearrangement joins TRBV27 to TRBJ2-1; 11 bases match TRBD2. Looked up from germline, CDR1 is MNHEY and CDR2 is SMNVEV (reference sequence). The CDR3 extends over 16 amino acids. The V segment lost 3 bases and the J segment 8 bases; nucleotides outside the gene matches: 9. The CDR3 bases are TGTGCCAGCAGTTTTTCAAGGGCTAGCGGGAGGCATGAGCAGTTCTTC. Protein: CASSFSRASGRHEQFF.

The chain employs TRBV18 and TRBJ2-5, with TRBD2 as a possible D gene (5 bases). The end of the DNA fits TRBJ2-7 better, so the J call may be wrong. The CDR3 extends over 14 amino acids. The germline gives CDR1 KGHSH, CDR2 LQKENI. The chain's CDR3 is CASSPQGLAYEQYF. In nucleotides, the CDR3 is TGTGCCAGCTCACCACAAGGACTGGCCTACGAGCAGTACTTC.

The V call is TRBV11-2, the J call TRBJ2-7; possibly TRBD2 for D (5 bases). Germline lookup yields CDR1 SGHAT and CDR2 FQNNGV. The CDR3 runs to 13 residues. The V end was cut by 2 bases, the J end by 6 bases, with 11 bases between. The CDR3 loop reads CASSLTGGREQYF. Written as DNA, the CDR3 is TGTGCCAGCAGCTTAACTGGAGGTCGCGAGCAGTACTTC.

The rearrangement joins TRBV7-2 to TRBJ2-3, with TRBD2 matching over 9 bases. There are 14 residues in the CDR3. With 5 bases clipped from V and 6 bases from J, the junction kept 6 bases outside the gene matches. In germline, CDR1 is SGHTA, CDR2 FQGNSA. CDR3 sequence: CASSQGLASDTQYF. As DNA, the CDR3 is TGTGCCAGCAGCCAGGGACTAGCCTCCGATACGCAGTATTTT.

The CDR3 coding sequence is TGTGCCAGCAGCCGAGGTAGCACAGATACGCAGTATTTT. Its protein product is CASSRGSTDTQYF. The chain couples TRBV9 to TRBJ2-3; no clear D. This CDR3 is 13 amino acids long. Germline loops: CDR1 SGDLS, CDR2 YYNGEE. Trimming cost V 4 bases and J 0 bases, with 6 bases left between them. Complete variable domain (other parts from reference TRBV9 and TRBJ2-3): DSGVTQTPKHLITATGQRVTLRCSPRSGDLSVYWYQQSLDQGLQFLIQYYNGEERAKGNILERFSAQQFPDLHSELNLSSLELGDSALYFCASSRGSTDTQYFGPGTRLTVL.

The chain recombines TRBV23-1 with TRBJ2-2, with TRBD2 as a possible D gene (5 bases). TRBV23-1 is given ORF status, its function remaining uncertain. Trimming pared 0 bases from V and 4 bases from J, leaving 15 bases between. The CDR3 has 17 amino acids. CDR3 DNA: TGCGCCAGCAGTCAATCGATCCTCGGGGTAGGCACCGGGGAGCTGTTTTTT. The encoded protein is CASSQSILGVGTGELFF.

V is TRBV5-5 and J is TRBJ2-7; 11 bases are a match to TRBD2. The CDR3 runs to 18 residues. Germline assignment: CDR1 SGHKS and CDR2 YYEKEE (reference sequence). The V gene end was trimmed by 1 base and the J gene end by 3 bases; junction bases not matched to a gene: 12. CDR3 sequence reads: CASSLIGTSGGQVYEQYF. The CDR3 nucleotides read TGTGCCAGCAGCTTGATTGGGACTAGCGGAGGCCAGGTCTACGAGCAGTACTTC.

Turning to this clone: An end of the junction does not agree with germline; a read error may underlie this. This chain uses TRBV7-7 with TRBJ2-2, with a tentative D call TRBD1 (8 bases). In germline, CDR1 is SSHAT, CDR2 FNYEAQ (reference sequence). The CDR3 runs 14 residues. The CDR3 spells CASSRQGRAGELFF. The CDR3 nucleotides read TGTGCTAGCAGTCGACAGGGGAGGGCCGGGGAGCTGTTTTTT.

The CDR3 is CASSIGAKHTQYF. The CDR3 DNA follows: TGTGCCAGTAGTATAGGGGCAAAACATACGCAGTATTTT. This chain connects TRBV19 to TRBJ2-3; D unclear. Trimming removed 1 base at V and 7 bases at J, with 9 bases between. Germline V lookup: CDR1 LNHDA, CDR2 SQIVND (reference sequence). This CDR3 region has 13 residues.

The rearrangement joins TRBV7-2 to TRBJ2-3, with 10 nucleotides matching TRBD2. The CDR3 consists of 17 residues. V lost 2 bases to trimming and J lost 1 base; unmatched junction nucleotides: 6. CDR1 and CDR2 from the germline V gene are SGHTA and FQGNSA. The CDR3 region is CASSLYQLAGRTDTQYF. CDR3 DNA sequence: TGTGCCAGCAGCTTATATCAACTAGCGGGGCGCACAGATACGCAGTATTTT.

J is TRBJ2-2 and V is TRBV6-5, with D perhaps TRBD1 (6 bases). V dropped 2 bases and J dropped 7 bases, with 8 bases sitting between them. CDR1 and CDR2 (germline): MNHEY, SVGAGI. The CDR3 extends over 13 amino acids. Here the CDR3 DNA reads TGTGCCAGCAGTTACGAAGGGGGCGGGGAGCTGTTTTTT. As protein: CASSYEGGGELFF.

This clone has just one count. The V and J genes are TRBV7-9 and TRBJ2-7; possible D gene TRBD2, 6 bases. CDR3 length: 12 residues. With 6 bases removed from V and 10 bases from J, the gap between germline ends came to 16 bases. Germline V CDR1 and CDR2: SEHNR, FQNEAQ (reference sequence). In DNA form, the CDR3 reads TGTGCCAGCAGTGAAAACGGCGGGGCACAGTACTTC. Amino acids: CASSENGGAQYF.

This rearrangement joins TRBV7-8 to TRBJ2-7; 8 bases are a match to TRBD2. Unmatched junction bases numbered 16, after V lost 5 bases and J lost 4 bases. The CDR3 extends over 17 amino acids. Per the germline V gene, CDR1 is SGHVS and CDR2 is FQNEAQ. CDR3 loop: CASSPVTGTRARYEQYF. CDR3 bases: TGTGCCAGCAGCCCCGTTACCGGGACTAGAGCACGTTACGAGCAGTACTTC.

The chain carries TRBV19 and TRBJ1-5, with D perhaps matching TRBD1 (5 bases). The CDR3 sequence is 12 residues long. Trimming removed 7 bases at V and 5 bases at J, with 9 bases between. Germline values: CDR1 LNHDA, CDR2 SQIVND (reference sequence). The CDR3 loop is CASTGGDQPQHF. For the CDR3, the DNA is TGTGCCAGTACGGGGGGAGATCAGCCCCAGCATTTT.

The chain employs TRBV27 and TRBJ2-2; possibly TRBD2 for D (6 bases). Germline CDR1 MNHEY, CDR2 SMNVEV (reference sequence). V lost 7 bases to trimming and J lost 4 bases, with 13 bases between them. The CDR3 has 14 residues. CDR3 in DNA: TGTGCCAGCACCCTACGGAGGGGCACCGGGGAGCTGTTTTTT. This sequence encodes CASTLRRGTGELFF.

The V gene is TRBV7-3, the J gene TRBJ1-5; TRBD1 matches 9 bases. This CDR3 has 17 amino acids. Germline trimming cut 4 bases from V and 6 bases from J; bases unmatched to any gene: 13. CDR1 is SGHTA, CDR2 FQGTGA, per germline. CDR3 DNA: TGTGCCAGCAGCTCTAGGATACTACAGGGGGCGAGTCAGCCCCAGCATTTT. Its protein product is CASSSRILQGASQPQHF.

A remark on this clone: Different DNA sequences within this sample yield the same CDR3. The chain has TRBV6-1 and TRBJ2-5; 9 positions agree with TRBD1. The CDR3 is 11 amino acids. V lost 8 bases, J lost 5 bases, and 0 bases stayed unmatched. Per the germline V gene, CDR1 is MNHNS and CDR2 is SASEGT. The CDR3 DNA sequence: TGTGCCAGCGGGACAGGGGAGACCCAGTACTTC. Translation gives CASGTGETQYF.

A single count supports this clone. The chain is built from TRBV6-1 and TRBJ1-5; TRBD1 matches 8 bases. Germline V gene sequence: CDR1 MNHNS, CDR2 SASEGT. Trimming took 7 bases from V and 9 from J; bases not matched to a gene: 11. This CDR3 is built from 14 residues. CDR3 sequence: CASTSGTGPGPQHF. CDR3 sequence (DNA): TGTGCCAGCACCTCCGGGACAGGTCCGGGGCCCCAGCATTTT.

CDR3 nucleotide sequence: TGCGCCAGCAGCCCGCTGTCGGGGGGGAAACAAGAGACCCAGTACTTC. Translating it yields CASSPLSGGKQETQYF. The chain is built from TRBV5-1 and TRBJ2-5, with TRBD2 identical over 8 bases. The CDR3 loop spans 16 amino acids. Germline V gives CDR1 SGHRS, CDR2 YFSETQ. V shed 4 bases, J shed 2 bases, and the junction held 10 bases outside the gene matches. The variable domain in full, completed from reference TRBV5-1 and TRBJ2-5, reads KAGVTQTPRYLIKTRGQQVTLSCSPISGHRSVSWYQQTPGQGLQFLFEYFSETQRNKGNFPGRFSGRQFSNSRSEMNVSTLELGDSALYLCASSPLSGGKQETQYFGPGTRLLVL.

The J gene is TRBJ2-4, the V gene TRBV6-5; 7 positions agree with TRBD1. Per germline, CDR1 MNHEY and CDR2 SVGAGI. CDR3 size: 15 residues. V lost 5 bases, J lost 0 bases, and 4 bases stayed unmatched. The CDR3 region has the DNA TGTGCCAGCAGTCTCGACAGGGTAGCCAAAAACATTCAGTACTTC. It is translated as CASSLDRVAKNIQYF.

The chain carries TRBV5-4 and TRBJ1-2, with TRBD1 matching 9 bases. Germline CDR1 reads SGHNT; CDR2 reads YYREEE (reference sequence). The CDR3 consists of 14 residues. Losses at the gene ends were 5 bases for V and 4 bases for J; bases not matched to a gene: 6. In DNA form, the CDR3 reads TGTGCCAGCAGGAGACAGGGGGGTAGCTATGGCTACACCTTC. It encodes CASRRQGGSYGYTF.

This clone appeared once. The V and J genes are TRBV5-1 and TRBJ2-1; 8 bases line up with TRBD2. The J segment lost 0 bases and the V segment lost 0 bases, leaving 8 bases of the junction unmatched. The CDR3 has 18 residues. Germline V gives CDR1 SGHRS, CDR2 YFSETQ. DNA for the CDR3: TGCGCCAGCAGCTTGGCTTTTAGCGGGGCGAGCTCCTACAATGAGCAGTTCTTC. Amino acids: CASSLAFSGASSYNEQFF. The variable domain in full, completed from reference TRBV5-1 and TRBJ2-1, reads KAGVTQTPRYLIKTRGQQVTLSCSPISGHRSVSWYQQTPGQGLQFLFEYFSETQRNKGNFPGRFSGRQFSNSRSEMNVSTLELGDSALYLCASSLAFSGASSYNEQFFGPGTRLTVL.

This clone appeared a single time. The V gene is TRBV30, the J gene TRBJ1-2; the match to TRBD1 covers 8 bases. This CDR3 contains 17 residues. V was pared by 1 base and J by 4 bases, with 14 bases of the junction left unmatched. Looked up from germline, CDR1 is GTSNPN and CDR2 is SVGIG (reference sequence). CDR3 sequence: CAWSDPGTGRSVYGYTF. CDR3 DNA: TGTGCCTGGAGTGACCCCGGGACAGGACGATCGGTCTATGGCTACACCTTC.

The chain couples TRBV16 to TRBJ1-2; TRBD1 matches at 10 bases. Losses at the gene ends were 4 bases for V and 7 bases for J; bases not matched to a gene: 6. The CDR3 consists of 14 residues. Germline assignment: CDR1 KGHSY and CDR2 FQNENV. The CDR3 reads CASSPDRGRGGYTF. Written as DNA, the CDR3 is TGTGCCAGCAGCCCCGACAGGGGGCGAGGTGGCTACACCTTC.

The rearrangement links TRBV28 to TRBJ2-7, with TRBD2 identical over 8 bases. V trimming: 5 bases; J trimming: 3 bases; junction bases outside the gene matches: 6. CDR1 is MDHEN, CDR2 SYDVKM, per germline. This CDR3 is 14 amino acids long. CDR3: CASSIRGLVYEQYF. The CDR3 nucleotides read TGTGCCAGCAGTATTAGGGGACTAGTCTACGAGCAGTACTTC.

The chain recombines TRBV18 with TRBJ2-1, with 14 bases identical to TRBD2. Germline CDR1 is KGHSH and CDR2 is LQKENI. This CDR3 is built from 20 residues. With V trimmed by 1 base and J by 6 bases, 14 bases remained unmatched. This CDR3 reads CASSPQYGLAGGPWGNEQFF. CDR3 bases: TGTGCCAGCTCACCACAGTACGGACTAGCGGGAGGCCCGTGGGGCAATGAGCAGTTCTTC. The full variable domain, completed using reference TRBV18 and TRBJ2-1, is NAGVMQNPRHLVRRRGQEARLRCSPMKGHSHVYWYRQLPEEGLKFMVYLQKENIIDESGMPKERFSAEFPKEGPSILRIQQVVRGDSAAYFCASSPQYGLAGGPWGNEQFFGPGTRLTVL.

In this sample, this clone turned up a few times. CDR3 region: CASSQGFKQGLNEKLFF. CDR3 coding DNA: TGCGCCAGCAGCCAAGGGTTCAAGCAGGGCCTTAATGAAAAACTGTTTTTT. The chain combines TRBV4-3 with TRBJ1-4; D possibly corresponds to TRBD1 (5 bases). Trimming shortened V by 1 base and J by 4 bases, and 16 bases separated the two germline ends. The CDR3 extends over 17 amino acids. Germline V gene lookup returns CDR1 LGHNA and CDR2 YSLEER.

The chain joins TRBV28 to TRBJ2-3; TRBD2 matches 8 bases. Losses at the gene ends were 3 bases for V and 4 bases for J; bases not matched to a gene: 12. The CDR3 loop spans 17 amino acids. Looked up from germline, CDR1 is MDHEN and CDR2 is SYDVKM. CDR3 nucleotides: TGTGCCAGCAGTTTGAGGGACTATTCGGGGGGGGCAGATACGCAGTATTTT. It codes for CASSLRDYSGGADTQYF.